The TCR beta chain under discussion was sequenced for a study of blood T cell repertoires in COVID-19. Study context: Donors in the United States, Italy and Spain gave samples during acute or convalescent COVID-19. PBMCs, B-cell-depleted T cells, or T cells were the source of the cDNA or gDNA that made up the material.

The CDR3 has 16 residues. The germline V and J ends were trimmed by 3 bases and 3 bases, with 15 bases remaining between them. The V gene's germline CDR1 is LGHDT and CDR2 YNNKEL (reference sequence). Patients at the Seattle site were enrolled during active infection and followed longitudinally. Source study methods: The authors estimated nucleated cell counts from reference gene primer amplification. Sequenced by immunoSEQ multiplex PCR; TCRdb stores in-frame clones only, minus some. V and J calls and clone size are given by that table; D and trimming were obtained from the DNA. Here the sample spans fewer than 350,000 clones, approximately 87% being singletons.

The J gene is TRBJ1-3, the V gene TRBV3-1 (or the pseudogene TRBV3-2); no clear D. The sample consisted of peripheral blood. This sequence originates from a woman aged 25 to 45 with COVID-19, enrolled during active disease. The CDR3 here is CASSHVISSDGNTIYF. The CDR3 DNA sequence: TGTGCCAGCAGCCATGTTATTAGCAGCGATGGAAACACCATATATTTT.